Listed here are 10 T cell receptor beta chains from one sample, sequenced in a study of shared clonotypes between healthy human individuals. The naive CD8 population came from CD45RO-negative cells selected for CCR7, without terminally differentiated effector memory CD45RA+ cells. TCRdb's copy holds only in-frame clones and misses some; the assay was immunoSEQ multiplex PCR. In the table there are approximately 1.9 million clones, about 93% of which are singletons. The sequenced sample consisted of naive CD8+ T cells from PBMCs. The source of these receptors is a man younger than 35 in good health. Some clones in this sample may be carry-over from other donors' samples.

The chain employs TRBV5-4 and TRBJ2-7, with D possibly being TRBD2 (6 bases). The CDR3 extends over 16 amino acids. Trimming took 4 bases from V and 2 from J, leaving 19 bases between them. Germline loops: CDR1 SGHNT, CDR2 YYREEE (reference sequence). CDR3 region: CASSPRPGLPPYEQYF. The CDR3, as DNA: TGTGCCAGCAGCCCCCGCCCGGGACTTCCTCCCTACGAGCAGTACTTC.

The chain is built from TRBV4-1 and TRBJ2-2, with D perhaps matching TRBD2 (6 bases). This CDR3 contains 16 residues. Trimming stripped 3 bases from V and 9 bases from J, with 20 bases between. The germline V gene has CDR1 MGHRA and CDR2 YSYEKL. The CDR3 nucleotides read TGCGCCAGCAGCCATAAAGGCGGGGCCGGGCTAAGGGAGCTGTTTTTT. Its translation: CASSHKGGAGLRELFF.

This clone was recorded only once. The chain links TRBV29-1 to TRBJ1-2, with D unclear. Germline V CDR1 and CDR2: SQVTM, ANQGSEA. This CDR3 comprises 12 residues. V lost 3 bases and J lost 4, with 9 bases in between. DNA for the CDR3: TGCAGCGTTGATATGGGCCCCTATGGCTACACCTTC. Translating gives CSVDMGPYGYTF.

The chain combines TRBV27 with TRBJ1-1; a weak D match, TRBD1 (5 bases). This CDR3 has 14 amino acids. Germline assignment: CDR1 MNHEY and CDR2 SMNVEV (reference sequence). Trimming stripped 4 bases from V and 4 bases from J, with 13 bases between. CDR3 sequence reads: CASSWWGGATEAFF. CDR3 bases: TGTGCCAGCAGTTGGTGGGGTGGGGCCACTGAAGCTTTCTTT.

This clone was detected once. CDR3 bases: TGTGCCAGCAGTTCCTCGGACTACACCGGGGAGCTGTTTTTT. It yields the protein CASSSSDYTGELFF. The chain has TRBV6-5 and TRBJ2-2, with D tentatively TRBD2 (5 bases). Between the trimmed V and J ends, which lost 4 bases and 3 bases, there was a span of 9 bases. CDR1 is MNHEY and CDR2 is SVGAGI in the germline V gene. CDR3 length: 14 amino acids.

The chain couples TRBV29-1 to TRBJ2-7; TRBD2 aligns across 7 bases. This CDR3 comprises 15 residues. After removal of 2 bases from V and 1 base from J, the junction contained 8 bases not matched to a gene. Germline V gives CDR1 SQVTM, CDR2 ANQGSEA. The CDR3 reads CSVESVGGSSYEQYF. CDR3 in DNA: TGCAGCGTTGAATCGGTTGGCGGGAGTTCCTACGAGCAGTACTTC.

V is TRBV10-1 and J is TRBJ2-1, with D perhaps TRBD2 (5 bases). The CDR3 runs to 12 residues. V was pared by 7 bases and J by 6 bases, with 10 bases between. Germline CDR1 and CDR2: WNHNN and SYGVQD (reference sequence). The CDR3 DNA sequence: TGCGCCAGCACCGGGGAACCCAATGAGCAGTTCTTC. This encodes CASTGEPNEQFF.

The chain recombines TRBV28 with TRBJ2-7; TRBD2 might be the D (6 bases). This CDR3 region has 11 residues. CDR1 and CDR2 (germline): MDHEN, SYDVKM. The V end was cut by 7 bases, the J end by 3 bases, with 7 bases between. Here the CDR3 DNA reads TGTGCCAGCACGCGGGACTACGAGCAGTACTTC. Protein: CASTRDYEQYF.

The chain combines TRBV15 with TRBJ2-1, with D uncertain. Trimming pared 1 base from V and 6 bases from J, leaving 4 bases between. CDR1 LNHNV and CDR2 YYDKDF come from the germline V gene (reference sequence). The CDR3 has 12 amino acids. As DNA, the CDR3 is TGTGCCACCAGCAGAGGGCTCAATGAGCAGTTCTTC. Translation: CATSRGLNEQFF.

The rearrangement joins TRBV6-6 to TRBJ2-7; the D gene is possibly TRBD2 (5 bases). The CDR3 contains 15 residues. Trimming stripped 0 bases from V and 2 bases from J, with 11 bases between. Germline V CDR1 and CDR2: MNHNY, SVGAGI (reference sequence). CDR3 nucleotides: TGTGCCAGCAGTTACTCGACTGGGGAGACCTACGAGCAGTACTTC. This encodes CASSYSTGETYEQYF.